This entry lists 26 T cell receptor beta chains sequenced from one sample in a study of siplizumab effects on memory and regulatory T cells. TCRdb's copy holds only in-frame clones and misses some; the assay was immunoSEQ multiplex PCR. Of around 120,000 clones in the sample, roughly 94% are singletons; the top ten hold roughly 1.5%. Input material: non-Treg CD4+ T cells sorted from blood. The receptor set was obtained from a human donor in good health.

The CDR3 nucleotides are TGCAGCGCCGCCTCAGGGCGATTCGTGGGCAACGAGCAGTACTTC. This sequence encodes CSAASGRFVGNEQYF. V is TRBV29-1 and J is TRBJ2-7; the D gene is possibly TRBD1 (5 bases). The germline V gene encodes CDR1 SQVTM and CDR2 ANQGSEA. V was pared by 7 bases and J by 5 bases, with 24 bases between. This CDR3 region has 15 residues.

V and J are TRBV18 and TRBJ2-2, with D possibly being TRBD1 (5 bases). V was cut by 4 bases and J by 1 base, with 19 bases left in between. Germline CDR1 reads KGHSH; CDR2 reads LQKENI. The CDR3 has 18 residues. CDR3 coding DNA: TGTGCCAGCTCACAGTCAGCTACGACAGCTCTGAACACCGGGGAGCTGTTTTTT. This codes for CASSQSATTALNTGELFF.

V gene TRBV29-1 combines with J gene TRBJ1-1; 7 nucleotides align to TRBD1. Losses at the gene ends were 6 bases for V and 1 base for J; bases not matched to a gene: 8. The CDR3 loop spans 14 amino acids. CDR1 and CDR2 from the germline V gene are SQVTM and ANQGSEA. The DNA for the CDR3 is TGCAGCGTGGTGGGACAGCGAAGGAACACTGAAGCTTTCTTT. This gives the protein CSVVGQRRNTEAFF.

V is TRBV19 and J is TRBJ2-7; D possibly corresponds to TRBD2 (6 bases). Germline CDR1 and CDR2: LNHDA and SQIVND (reference sequence). The V gene lost 6 bases and the J gene lost 4 bases, with 22 bases spanning the gap. The CDR3 runs to 16 residues. CDR3 residues: CASRDSVGGPSYEQYF. The CDR3 region has the DNA TGTGCCAGTAGGGATAGCGTCGGAGGGCCTTCTTACGAGCAGTACTTC.

The chain employs TRBV5-1 and TRBJ2-5; maybe TRBD2 (6 bases). This CDR3 has 14 amino acids. Trimming pared 0 bases from V and 5 bases from J, leaving 11 bases between. The germline gives CDR1 SGHRS, CDR2 YFSETQ. CDR3: CASSLATSWETQYF. Written as DNA, the CDR3 is TGCGCCAGCAGCTTGGCCACTAGCTGGGAGACCCAGTACTTC.

This clone has a single count. J is TRBJ1-5 and V is TRBV30; D is uncertain. Per the germline V gene, CDR1 is GTSNPN and CDR2 is SVGIG (reference sequence). CDR3 size: 14 residues. V lost 7 bases and J lost 2, with 15 bases in between. CDR3 coding DNA: TGTGCCTTTAACATGGCCCTGGGCAATCAGCCCCAGCATTTT. Encoded protein: CAFNMALGNQPQHF.

The chain links TRBV5-4 to TRBJ2-3; D may be TRBD2 (6 bases). V lost 0 bases, J lost 2 bases, and 10 bases lay in between. Germline V gene lookup returns CDR1 SGHNT and CDR2 YYREEE (reference sequence). The CDR3 has 15 amino acids. CDR3 nucleotide sequence: TGTGCCAGCAGCTTGGGACTAGGGGTCACAGATACGCAGTATTTT. Translation: CASSLGLGVTDTQYF.

V is TRBV7-2 and J is TRBJ1-2; D perhaps matches TRBD1 (6 bases). Germline CDR1 reads SGHTA; CDR2 reads FQGNSA. V was shortened by 5 bases and J by 0 bases, with 10 bases between the two germline ends. The CDR3 has 14 amino acids. CDR3 in DNA: TGTGCCAGCAGCGCCAGGACAGCTAACTATGGCTACACCTTC. It is translated as CASSARTANYGYTF.

The rearrangement joins TRBV5-1 to TRBJ2-2; D gene unclear. V shed 1 base and J shed 5 bases, with 12 bases lying between them. This CDR3 is 15 amino acids long. Germline values: CDR1 SGHRS, CDR2 YFSETQ. CDR3 nucleotide sequence: TGCGCCAGCAGCTTGTTAAACTATTTTACCGGGGAGCTGTTTTTT. Translating it yields CASSLLNYFTGELFF.

V usage is TRBV20-1 and J usage is TRBJ1-1; no definite D call. V was pared by 1 base and J by 10 bases, with 10 bases between. CDR1 DFQATT and CDR2 SNEGSKA come from the germline V gene (reference sequence). The CDR3 is 11 amino acids. CDR3 nucleotides: TGCAGTGCTAGAGGTGACAACGTAGCTTTCTTT. As protein: CSARGDNVAFF.

About this clone itself: The same CDR3 is also encoded by other DNA sequences in this sample. The genes are TRBV18 and TRBJ1-1, with D unclear. V was trimmed by 2 bases and J by 2 bases, leaving 6 bases between them. This CDR3 is built from 13 residues. Looked up from germline, CDR1 is KGHSH and CDR2 is LQKENI. CDR3 in DNA: TGTGCCAGCTCACCAGGGGTCAACACTGAAGCTTTCTTT. Translating it yields CASSPGVNTEAFF.

The chain has TRBV2 and TRBJ2-1; the match to TRBD2 covers 7 bases. V trimming: 7 bases; J trimming: 6 bases; junction bases outside the gene matches: 9. CDR3 length: 14 residues. CDR1 SNHLY and CDR2 FYNNEI come from the germline V gene. CDR3 amino acids: CASMLRGRGNEQFF. In DNA form, the CDR3 reads TGTGCCAGCATGTTGCGGGGGAGGGGCAATGAGCAGTTCTTC. Supplemented by reference TRBV2 and TRBJ2-1, the full variable domain reads EPEVTQTPSHQVTQMGQEVILRCVPISNHLYFYWYRQILGQKVEFLVSFYNNEISEKSEIFDDQFSVERPDGSNFTLKIRSTKLEDSAMYFCASMLRGRGNEQFFGPGTRLTVL.

The chain uses TRBV10-3 and TRBJ2-1, with 10 nucleotides matching TRBD2. The germline gives CDR1 ENHRY, CDR2 SYGVKD. With 5 bases clipped from V and 6 bases from J, the junction kept 7 bases outside the gene matches. This CDR3 region has 15 residues. The chain's CDR3 is CAISWRSGRGNEQFF. The CDR3 coding sequence is TGTGCCATCAGTTGGCGAAGCGGGAGGGGCAATGAGCAGTTCTTC.

The chain carries TRBV18 and TRBJ2-1, with 11 nucleotides matching TRBD2. The V gene end was trimmed by 0 bases and the J gene end by 7 bases; junction bases not matched to a gene: 14. Germline lookup yields CDR1 KGHSH and CDR2 LQKENI. The CDR3 contains 19 residues. The CDR3 DNA is TGTGCCAGCTCACCACCCTCCCTAGCGGGGGGTGGTTTAAGGAATGAGCAGTTCTTC. Its translation: CASSPPSLAGGGLRNEQFF.

This clone was observed a handful of times. V and J are TRBV9 and TRBJ2-7; D is possibly TRBD1 (5 bases). With 2 bases removed from V and 6 bases from J, the gap between germline ends came to 12 bases. Germline CDR1 SGDLS, CDR2 YYNGEE. This CDR3 region has 13 residues. CDR3 in amino acids: CASSVDTGREQYF. CDR3 nucleotides: TGTGCCAGCAGCGTGGACACCGGGCGCGAGCAGTACTTC.

CDR3 DNA sequence: TGTGCCAGCGTGCAGGGTGCCCCAAGCACAGATACGCAGTATTTT. It encodes CASVQGAPSTDTQYF. The rearrangement joins TRBV6-6 to TRBJ2-3, with a weak D call TRBD1 (5 bases). Germline assignment: CDR1 MNHNY and CDR2 SVGAGI (reference sequence). Trimming shortened V by 8 bases and J by 0 bases, and 15 bases separated the two germline ends. The CDR3 is 15 amino acids.

V is TRBV4-1 and J is TRBJ2-1; 10 bases map to TRBD2. CDR3 length: 14 residues. CDR1 MGHRA and CDR2 YSYEKL come from the germline V gene. V trimming: 8 bases; J trimming: 8 bases; junction bases outside the gene matches: 9. The CDR3 reads CASRPAGGPYEQFF. DNA for the CDR3: TGCGCCAGCCGGCCAGCGGGAGGGCCATATGAGCAGTTCTTC.

For this clone: The same CDR3 also results from other DNA sequences found in this sample. The V call is TRBV18, the J call TRBJ1-3; no reliable D call. Trimming took off 3 bases at V and 0 bases at J, with 9 bases between the two ends. The V gene's germline CDR1 is KGHSH and CDR2 LQKENI. The CDR3 is 15 amino acids. DNA of the CDR3: TGTGCCAGCTCACCGAGCAGGAGCTCTGGAAACACCATATATTTT. This encodes CASSPSRSSGNTIYF.

CDR3 nucleotides: TGTGCCAGCAGCATTGGGACAGATCTATCTGGCTACACCTTC. Translated: CASSIGTDLSGYTF. The chain joins TRBV6-6 to TRBJ1-2; TRBD1 agrees at 7 bases. Germline values: CDR1 MNHNY, CDR2 SVGAGI (reference sequence). The CDR3 covers 14 residues. V shed 6 bases and J 7 bases; nucleotides not matched to a gene: 11.

The gene calls are TRBV7-2 and TRBJ2-5, with D possibly TRBD1 on 6 matching bases. Germline V gene sequence: CDR1 SGHTA, CDR2 FQGNSA. V was trimmed by 8 bases and J by 5 bases, leaving 15 bases between them. The CDR3 is 13 residues long. The CDR3 sequence: CASGNNQGETQYF. In nucleotides, the CDR3 is TGTGCCAGCGGCAATAACCAGGGGGAGACCCAGTACTTC.

This clone appeared once. The genes are TRBV6-1 and TRBJ2-5, with 7 bases fitting TRBD1. The ends lost 5 bases at V and 5 bases at J; junction bases unmatched: 5. In germline, CDR1 is MNHNS, CDR2 SASEGT. The CDR3 extends over 13 amino acids. This chain's CDR3 is CASSRDSGETQYF. DNA for the CDR3: TGTGCCAGCAGTCGGGACAGTGGCGAGACCCAGTACTTC.

The chain uses TRBV5-5 and TRBJ2-7, with D tentatively TRBD1 (6 bases). The CDR3 runs 15 residues. CDR1 and CDR2 (germline): SGHKS, YYEKEE (reference sequence). V was trimmed by 1 base and J by 3 bases, leaving 14 bases between them. CDR3 DNA sequence: TGTGCCAGCAGCTTGTTCCCGGGACATATCTACGAGCAGTACTTC. It yields the protein CASSLFPGHIYEQYF.

This clone has just one count. J is TRBJ1-3 and V is TRBV15; 7 bases are a match to TRBD1. Germline V lookup: CDR1 LNHNV, CDR2 YYDKDF (reference sequence). The CDR3 runs 12 residues. The trim removed 5 bases at V and 6 bases at J, leaving 1 base unmatched. The CDR3 coding sequence is TGTGCCACCAGCGAGGGGGCAAACACCATATATTTT. It translates to CATSEGANTIYF.

V is TRBV5-8 and J is TRBJ2-6; D possibly matches TRBD1 or TRBD2 (5 bases each). Looked up from germline, CDR1 is SGHTS and CDR2 is YDEGEE. The V end lost 1 base, the J end lost 1 base, and 9 bases lay between the germline ends. CDR3 length: 16 residues. The CDR3 region has the DNA TGTGCCAGCAGCTTGCGGTGGGGGTCTGGGGCCAACGTCCTGACTTTC. Its translation: CASSLRWGSGANVLTF.

V and J are TRBV2 and TRBJ2-1, with 15 bases matching TRBD2. Per germline, CDR1 SNHLY and CDR2 FYNNEI. V was pared by 7 bases and J by 5 bases, with 12 bases of the junction left unmatched. The CDR3 consists of 18 residues. The CDR3 here is CASMSYGLAGGPDNEQFF. CDR3 nucleotide sequence: TGTGCCAGCATGAGCTACGGACTAGCGGGGGGGCCCGACAATGAGCAGTTCTTC.

The V call is TRBV6-1, the J call TRBJ2-7; D is perhaps TRBD2 (5 bases). V was cut by 8 bases and J by 2 bases, with 10 bases left in between. The CDR3 consists of 12 residues. Germline values: CDR1 MNHNS, CDR2 SASEGT. Here the CDR3 reads CASLDGTYEQYF. The CDR3 coding sequence is TGTGCCAGCTTGGACGGGACCTACGAGCAGTACTTC.